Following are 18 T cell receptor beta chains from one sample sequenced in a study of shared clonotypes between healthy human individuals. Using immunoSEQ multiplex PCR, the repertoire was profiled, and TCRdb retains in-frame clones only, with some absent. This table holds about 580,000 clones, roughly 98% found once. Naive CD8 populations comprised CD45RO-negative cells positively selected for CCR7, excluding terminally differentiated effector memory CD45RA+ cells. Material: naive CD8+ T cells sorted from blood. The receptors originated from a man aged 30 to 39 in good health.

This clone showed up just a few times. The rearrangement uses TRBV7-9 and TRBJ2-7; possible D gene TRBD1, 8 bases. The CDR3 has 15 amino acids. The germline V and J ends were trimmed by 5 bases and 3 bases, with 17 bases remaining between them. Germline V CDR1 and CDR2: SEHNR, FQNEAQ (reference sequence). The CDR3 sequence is CASSGTTGGDYEQYF. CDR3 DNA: TGTGCCAGCAGCGGGACAACAGGGGGGGACTACGAGCAGTACTTC.

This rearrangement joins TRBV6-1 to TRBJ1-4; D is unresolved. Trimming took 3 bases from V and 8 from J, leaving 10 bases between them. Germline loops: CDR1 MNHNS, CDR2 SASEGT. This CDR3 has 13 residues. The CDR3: CASSDIGLEKLFF. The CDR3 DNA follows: TGTGCCAGCAGTGACATTGGTTTGGAAAAACTGTTTTTT.

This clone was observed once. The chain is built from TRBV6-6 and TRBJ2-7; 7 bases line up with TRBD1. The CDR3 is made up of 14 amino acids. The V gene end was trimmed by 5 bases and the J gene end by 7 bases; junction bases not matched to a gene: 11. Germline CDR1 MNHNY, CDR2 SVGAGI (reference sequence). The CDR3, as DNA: TGTGCCAGCAGTCAACTCGACAGGGAAAGGGAGCAGTACTTC. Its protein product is CASSQLDREREQYF.

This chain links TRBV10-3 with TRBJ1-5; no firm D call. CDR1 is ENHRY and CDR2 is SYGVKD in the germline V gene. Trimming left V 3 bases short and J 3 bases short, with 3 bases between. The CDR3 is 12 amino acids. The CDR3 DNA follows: TGTGCCATCAGTGACCTCAATCAGCCCCAGCATTTT. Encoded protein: CAISDLNQPQHF.

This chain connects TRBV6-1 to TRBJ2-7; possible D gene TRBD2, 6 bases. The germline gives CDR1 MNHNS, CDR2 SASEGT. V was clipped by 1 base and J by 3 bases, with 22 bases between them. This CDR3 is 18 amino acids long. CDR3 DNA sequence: TGTGCCAGCAGTGAAGGGAGGGGACCAGGATTTGGGTTCTACGAGCAGTACTTC. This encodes CASSEGRGPGFGFYEQYF.

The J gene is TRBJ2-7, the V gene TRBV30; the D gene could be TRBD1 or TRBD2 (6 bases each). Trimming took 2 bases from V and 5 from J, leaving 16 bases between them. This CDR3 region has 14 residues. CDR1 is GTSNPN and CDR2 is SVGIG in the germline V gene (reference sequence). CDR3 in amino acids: CAWSSVGGGDEQYF. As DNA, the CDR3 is TGTGCCTGGAGTTCCGTCGGGGGCGGCGACGAGCAGTACTTC.

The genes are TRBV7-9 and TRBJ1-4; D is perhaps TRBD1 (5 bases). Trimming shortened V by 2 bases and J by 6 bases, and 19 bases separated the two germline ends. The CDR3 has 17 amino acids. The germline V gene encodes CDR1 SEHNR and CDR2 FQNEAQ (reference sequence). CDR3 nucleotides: TGTGCCAGCAGCTTATACGGTCGTGGGGGGGAGGATGAAAAACTGTTTTTT. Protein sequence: CASSLYGRGGEDEKLFF.

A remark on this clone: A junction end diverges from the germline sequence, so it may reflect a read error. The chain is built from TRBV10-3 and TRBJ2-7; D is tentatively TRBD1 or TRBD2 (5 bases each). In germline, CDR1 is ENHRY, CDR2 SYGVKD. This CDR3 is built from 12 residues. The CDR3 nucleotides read TGTGCCATCAGTGAGTCCCCGGGACGACACGCCTTC. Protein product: CAISESPGRHAF.

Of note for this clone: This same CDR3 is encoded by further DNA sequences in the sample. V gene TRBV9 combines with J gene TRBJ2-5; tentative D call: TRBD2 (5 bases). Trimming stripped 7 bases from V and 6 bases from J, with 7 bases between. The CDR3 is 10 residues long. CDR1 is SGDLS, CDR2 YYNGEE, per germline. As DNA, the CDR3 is TGTGCCAGCGGAGGAAAGACCCAGTACTTC. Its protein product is CASGGKTQYF.

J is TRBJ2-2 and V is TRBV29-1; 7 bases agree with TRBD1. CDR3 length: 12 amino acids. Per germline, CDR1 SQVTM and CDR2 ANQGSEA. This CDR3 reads CGHRGRTGELFF. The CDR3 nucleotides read TGCGGTCACAGGGGTCGGACCGGGGAGCTGTTTTTT.

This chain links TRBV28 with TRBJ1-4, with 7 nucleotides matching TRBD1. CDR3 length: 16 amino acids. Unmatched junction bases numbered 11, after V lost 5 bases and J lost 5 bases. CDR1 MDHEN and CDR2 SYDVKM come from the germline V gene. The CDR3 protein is CASSAYRGSQNEKLFF. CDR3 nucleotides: TGTGCCAGCAGTGCCTACAGGGGTTCGCAGAATGAAAAACTGTTTTTT.

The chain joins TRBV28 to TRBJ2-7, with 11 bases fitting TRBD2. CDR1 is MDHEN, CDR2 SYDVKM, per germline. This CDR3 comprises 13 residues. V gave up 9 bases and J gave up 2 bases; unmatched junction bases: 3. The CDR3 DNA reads TGTGCCAGTTTAGCGGGAGGGCCCTACGAGCAGTACTTC. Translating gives CASLAGGPYEQYF. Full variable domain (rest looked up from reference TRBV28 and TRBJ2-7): DVKVTQSSRYLVKRTGEKVFLECVQDMDHENMFWYRQDPGLGLRLIYFSYDVKMKEKGDIPEGYSVSREKKERFSLILESASTNQTSMYLCASLAGGPYEQYFGPGTRLTVT.

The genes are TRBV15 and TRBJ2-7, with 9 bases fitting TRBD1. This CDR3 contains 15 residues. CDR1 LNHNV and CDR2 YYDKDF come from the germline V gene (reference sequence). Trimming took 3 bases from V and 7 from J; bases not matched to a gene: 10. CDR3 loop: CATSSTGTGLREQYF. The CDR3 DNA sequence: TGTGCCACCAGCAGTACCGGGACAGGGTTGAGAGAGCAGTACTTC.

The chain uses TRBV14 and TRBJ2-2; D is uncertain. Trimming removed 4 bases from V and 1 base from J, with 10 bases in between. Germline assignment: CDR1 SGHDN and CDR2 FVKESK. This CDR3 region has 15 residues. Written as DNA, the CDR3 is TGTGCCAGCAGCCCTCTCCCCGGGAACACCGGGGAGCTGTTTTTT. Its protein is CASSPLPGNTGELFF.

The CDR3 loop is CASSSSPGKCTF. In DNA form, the CDR3 reads TGTGCCAGCAGCTCCTCGCCGGGGAAGTGCACCTTC. The V and J genes are TRBV9 and TRBJ1-2; D unresolved. Trimming pared 4 bases from V and 13 bases from J, leaving 17 bases between. CDR3 length: 12 amino acids. Germline V gene lookup returns CDR1 SGDLS and CDR2 YYNGEE.

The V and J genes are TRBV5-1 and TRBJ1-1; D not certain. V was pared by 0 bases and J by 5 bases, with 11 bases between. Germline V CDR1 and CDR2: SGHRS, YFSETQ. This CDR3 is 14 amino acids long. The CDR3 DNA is TGCGCCAGCAGCTTGGCGAGCGGGGTAACTGAAGCTTTCTTT. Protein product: CASSLASGVTEAFF. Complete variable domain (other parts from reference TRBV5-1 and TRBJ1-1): KAGVTQTPRYLIKTRGQQVTLSCSPISGHRSVSWYQQTPGQGLQFLFEYFSETQRNKGNFPGRFSGRQFSNSRSEMNVSTLELGDSALYLCASSLASGVTEAFFGQGTRLTVV.

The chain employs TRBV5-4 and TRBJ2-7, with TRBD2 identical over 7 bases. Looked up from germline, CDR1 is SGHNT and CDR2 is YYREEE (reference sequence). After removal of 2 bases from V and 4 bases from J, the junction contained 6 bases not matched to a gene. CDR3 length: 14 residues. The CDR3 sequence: CASSFASGEYEQYF. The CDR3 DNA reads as TGTGCCAGCAGCTTCGCTAGCGGTGAATACGAGCAGTACTTC.

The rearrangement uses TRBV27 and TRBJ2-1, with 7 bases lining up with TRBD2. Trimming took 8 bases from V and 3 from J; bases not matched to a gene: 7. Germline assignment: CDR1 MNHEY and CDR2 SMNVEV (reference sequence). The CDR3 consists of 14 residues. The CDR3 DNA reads TGTGCCAGCGGAAGCGGGACCTACTACAATGAGCAGTTCTTC. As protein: CASGSGTYYNEQFF.